Presented here are 16 T cell receptor beta chains from one specimen sequenced in a study of T cell repertoires in cytomegalovirus infection. TCRdb itself ran the reads through MiXCR, one entry per CDR3 protein. There are some 680,000 distinct CDR3 sequences in the sample; roughly a third occur only once, and more than 2.5% lies in the top ten. What was sequenced was PBMCs. Every receptor here comes from a human donor in good health (CMV status not recorded). Some clones in this sample may be carry-over from other donors' samples.

This chain joins TRBV15 and TRBJ2-3; 14 positions match TRBD2. Germline V lookup: CDR1 LNHNV, CDR2 YYDKDF (reference sequence). The CDR3 loop spans 19 amino acids. J was trimmed by 0 bases and V by 1 base; bases with no gene match: 6. CDR3 nucleotides: TGTGCCACCAGCAGAGCCGGGACTAGCGGGGGCCTTAGCACAGATACGCAGTATTTT. It yields the protein CATSRAGTSGGLSTDTQYF.

The chain couples TRBV5-1 to TRBJ2-5; D gene unclear. The germline V and J ends were trimmed by 0 bases and 5 bases, with 8 bases remaining between them. The CDR3 has 13 residues. CDR1 is SGHRS, CDR2 YFSETQ, per germline. CDR3 DNA sequence: TGCGCCAGCAGCTTGGATCCCCTCGAGACCCAGTACTTC. Translation gives CASSLDPLETQYF.

The chain carries TRBV2 and TRBJ1-6; 9 nucleotides agree with TRBD1. The V gene's germline CDR1 is SNHLY and CDR2 FYNNEI. V was pared by 6 bases and J by 10 bases, with 10 bases of the junction left unmatched. The CDR3 spans 15 residues. As DNA, the CDR3 is TGTGCCAGCAGAGCCGGGACAGGGAATGGATCACCCCTCCACTTT. Its protein is CASRAGTGNGSPLHF.

The chain joins TRBV19 to TRBJ1-2; D is possibly TRBD1 (5 bases). The CDR3 extends over 14 amino acids. V lost 5 bases, J lost 2 bases, and 12 bases lay in between. Germline-derived CDR1 and CDR2 are LNHDA and SQIVND (reference sequence). The CDR3 DNA reads as TGTGCCAGTAGTGGGACCGGGATGAACTATGGCTACACCTTC. Its protein product is CASSGTGMNYGYTF.

This clonotype was seen just once. The rearrangement uses TRBV29-1 and TRBJ1-2; 7 bases match TRBD1. The CDR3 covers 13 residues. Germline lookup yields CDR1 SQVTM and CDR2 ANQGSEA. V lost 7 bases and J lost 3; bases outside the gene matches: 8. The CDR3: CSDIHRGHYGYTF. DNA of the CDR3: TGCAGCGATATCCACAGGGGCCACTATGGCTACACCTTC.

This rearrangement joins TRBV28 to TRBJ2-1; D gene ambiguous. The CDR3 covers 12 residues. V lost 5 bases and J 6 bases, leaving 8 bases between the germline ends. Germline loops: CDR1 MDHEN, CDR2 SYDVKM. This CDR3 reads CASSLLINEQFF. CDR3 DNA sequence: TGTGCCAGCAGTCTACTGATCAATGAGCAGTTCTTC.

V is TRBV28 and J is TRBJ1-4; no clear D gene. Germline CDR1 is MDHEN and CDR2 is SYDVKM. The length of the CDR3 is 12 residues. V lost 7 bases and J lost 8, with 11 bases in between. Here the CDR3 reads CASKTPGEKLFF. The DNA of the CDR3 is TGTGCCAGCAAAACGCCGGGGGAAAAACTGTTTTTT.

The rearrangement joins TRBV7-9 to TRBJ1-5; 11 nucleotides match TRBD1. The CDR3 spans 15 residues. With V trimmed by 4 bases and J by 5 bases, 4 bases remained unmatched. Germline CDR1 and CDR2: SEHNR and FQNEAQ (reference sequence). This chain's CDR3 is CASSSMGQGDQPQHF. The CDR3 region has the DNA TGTGCCAGCAGCTCCATGGGACAGGGGGATCAGCCCCAGCATTTT.

This clonotype was seen ten or more times. The chain uses TRBV11-1 and TRBJ2-7; D is possibly TRBD1 (5 bases). CDR3 length: 14 amino acids. V lost 7 bases, J lost 2 bases, and 15 bases lay in between. CDR1 and CDR2 (germline): SGHAT, FQDESV (reference sequence). The CDR3 DNA reads as TGTGCCAGCACCCGGCAGGGCGGAACCTACGAGCAGTACTTC. It codes for CASTRQGGTYEQYF.

The chain joins TRBV12-3 or TRBV12-4 to TRBJ1-5; D remains unclear. This CDR3 has 13 amino acids. V gave up 2 bases and J gave up 7 bases, with 9 bases separating them. The CDR3 here is CASSLYGGQPQHF. CDR3 coding DNA: TGTGCCAGCAGTTTATATGGTGGGCAGCCCCAGCATTTT.

In this sample, this clonotype turned up a few times. The V and J genes are TRBV7-9 and TRBJ2-7, with D maybe TRBD2 (6 bases). The length of the CDR3 is 15 residues. V was clipped by 5 bases and J by 3 bases, with 17 bases between them. Germline-derived CDR1 and CDR2 are SEHNR and FQNEAQ (reference sequence). In DNA, the CDR3 is TGTGCCAGCAGCATAGACCCGGGACTTAACTACGAGCAGTACTTC. This sequence encodes CASSIDPGLNYEQYF.

This clonotype was recorded many times. The gene calls are TRBV7-2 and TRBJ2-2, with TRBD2 identical over 14 bases. The CDR3 is 20 amino acids. Trimming removed 5 bases from V and 2 bases from J; junction bases left unmatched: 13. Looked up from germline, CDR1 is SGHTA and CDR2 is FQGNSA. CDR3 sequence: CASSPRLRLAGGPNTGELFF. Written as DNA, the CDR3 is TGTGCCAGCAGCCCACGCTTGAGACTAGCGGGGGGGCCTAACACCGGGGAGCTGTTTTTT.

This clonotype has more than one count but fewer than ten. The chain carries TRBV7-2 and TRBJ2-7, with D maybe TRBD2 (6 bases). The germline V and J ends were trimmed by 3 bases and 5 bases, with 20 bases remaining between them. This CDR3 has 16 amino acids. Germline V lookup: CDR1 SGHTA, CDR2 FQGNSA. The CDR3 reads CASSFYSSAPGHEQYF. The CDR3 DNA follows: TGTGCCAGCAGCTTCTATTCTAGCGCTCCCGGGCACGAGCAGTACTTC.

The chain is built from TRBV2 and TRBJ1-5; D is uncertain. The ends were cut back, 3 bases at V and 1 base at J, with 7 bases in the middle. The CDR3 consists of 14 residues. CDR1 SNHLY and CDR2 FYNNEI come from the germline V gene. The CDR3 DNA reads as TGTGCCAGCAGTGAGGTGGGGAGCAATCAGCCCCAGCATTTT. Translation: CASSEVGSNQPQHF.

The chain combines TRBV5-4 with TRBJ2-3, with D possibly being TRBD1 (5 bases). The CDR3 totals 16 residues. Trimming took off 1 base at V and 5 bases at J, with 17 bases between the two ends. Germline values: CDR1 SGHNT, CDR2 YYREEE (reference sequence). Here the CDR3 DNA reads TGTGCCAGCAGCTTGTTAGGGGCCAGGGAAGAAGATACGCAGTATTTT. Protein: CASSLLGAREEDTQYF.

This clonotype showed up just a few times. This chain connects TRBV7-8 to TRBJ2-1; possible D gene TRBD2, 5 bases. Germline V gene sequence: CDR1 SGHVS, CDR2 FQNEAQ. This CDR3 comprises 13 residues. Trimming shortened V by 3 bases and J by 9 bases, and 12 bases separated the two germline ends. The DNA of the CDR3 is TGTGCCAGCAGCTTGGCCGGAGGTCCTGAGCAGTTCTTC. This sequence encodes CASSLAGGPEQFF.